A single sample gave rise to the 30 T cell receptor beta chains below, sequenced in a study of regulatory T cells in long-lasting Graves disease. Time point given: persistent/refractory GD, antithyroid drugs over 5 years with positive TRAb. After RNA was extracted from PBMCs, the TCR library was made from it. CDR3 regions were amplified by Arm-PCR using iRepertoire HTBI primers to build TCR beta libraries. TCRdb re-called the multiplex PCR reads through MiXCR, storing one row per CDR3 protein. The table has 350,000 to 500,000 distinct CDR3 sequences, roughly a fifth seen once; the top ten hold roughly an eighth. Sequenced here: peripheral blood mononuclear cells (PBMCs), sampled when the disease was refractory, from a patient treated with antithyroid drugs. These receptors all stem from a female donor with Graves disease.

This clonotype showed up just a few times. This chain links TRBV12-3 or TRBV12-4 with TRBJ2-1; 10 nucleotides agree with TRBD1. The V gene end was trimmed by 5 bases and the J gene end by 5 bases; junction bases not matched to a gene: 3. The CDR3 runs to 14 residues. CDR3 protein: CASSPGQGHNEQFF. CDR3 nucleotide sequence: TGTGCCAGCAGTCCGGGACAGGGGCACAATGAGCAGTTCTTC.

This chain connects TRBV14 to TRBJ2-3; the D call may be TRBD1 or TRBD2 (5 bases each). The germline gives CDR1 SGHDN, CDR2 FVKESK. V gave up 3 bases and J gave up 5 bases, with 15 bases separating them. The CDR3 extends over 15 amino acids. The CDR3 DNA sequence: TGTGCCAGCAGCCAGGGGGAGCGGCGGTTAGATACGCAGTATTTT. Its translation is CASSQGERRLDTQYF.

There are a few counts of this clonotype. The chain links TRBV20-1 to TRBJ1-5; D unclear. Germline V lookup: CDR1 DFQATT, CDR2 SNEGSKA (reference sequence). The CDR3 totals 14 residues. V shed 4 bases and J shed 4 bases, with 14 bases lying between them. The CDR3 protein is CSAMFGVRNQPQHF. The CDR3 bases are TGCAGTGCTATGTTCGGGGTCCGAAATCAGCCCCAGCATTTT.

The chain combines TRBV11-2 with TRBJ2-1, with D possibly TRBD2 on 5 matching bases. CDR1 is SGHAT, CDR2 FQNNGV, per germline. This CDR3 has 16 residues. V shed 6 bases and J shed 0 bases, with 15 bases lying between them. The DNA for the CDR3 is TGTGCCAGCAGACCTTCCGAGGGTAGCTCCTACAATGAGCAGTTCTTC. Translating it yields CASRPSEGSSYNEQFF.

In this sample, this clonotype turned up many times. The rearrangement uses TRBV12-3 or TRBV12-4 and TRBJ1-2; 7 bases fit TRBD1. The CDR3 loop spans 15 amino acids. V dropped 1 base and J dropped 6; count of bases not matched to a gene: 8. In nucleotides, the CDR3 is TGTGCCAGCAGTTTAGTCGCCAGGGGGGAAGATGGCTACACCTTC. Encoded protein: CASSLVARGEDGYTF.

This clonotype was recorded a few times. The chain recombines TRBV6-2 or TRBV6-3 with TRBJ1-1, with TRBD1 as a possible D gene (5 bases). V was cut by 6 bases and J by 1 base, with 12 bases left in between. The CDR3 covers 14 residues. CDR1 and CDR2 from the germline V gene are MNHEY and SVGEGT. The CDR3 sequence is CASSPEDRNTEAFF. CDR3 DNA: TGTGCCAGCAGCCCCGAAGACAGGAACACTGAAGCTTTCTTT.

This chain uses TRBV28 with TRBJ2-7; TRBD2 matches at 7 bases. The CDR3 runs to 15 residues. Germline CDR1 and CDR2: MDHEN and SYDVKM. The ends lost 6 bases at V and 5 bases at J; junction bases unmatched: 13. In DNA form, the CDR3 reads TGTGCCAGCAGCCCCCTGAGCGGGAAAGGGAACGAGCAGTACTTC. Residues: CASSPLSGKGNEQYF.

This clonotype was observed at least ten times. The V and J genes are TRBV6-5 and TRBJ2-7; 12 bases line up with TRBD2. Trimming took 4 bases from V and 5 from J; bases not matched to a gene: 6. This CDR3 contains 15 residues. The germline V gene encodes CDR1 MNHEY and CDR2 SVGAGI. The chain's CDR3 is CASSSSGRAYDEQYF. The DNA of the CDR3 is TGTGCCAGCAGTTCTAGCGGGAGGGCATATGACGAGCAGTACTTC.

This clonotype was observed a few times. V usage is TRBV6-1 and J usage is TRBJ2-6, with D tentatively TRBD1 or TRBD2 (5 bases each). This CDR3 is 16 amino acids long. Trimming shortened V by 7 bases and J by 0 bases, and 13 bases separated the two germline ends. CDR1 and CDR2 (germline): MNHNS, SASEGT. The CDR3 protein is CASTPGRNSGANVLTF. CDR3 DNA: TGTGCCAGCACACCGGGACGGAACTCTGGGGCCAACGTCCTGACTTTC.

At least ten counts were recorded for this clonotype. The chain recombines TRBV28 with TRBJ2-2; D might be TRBD1 (6 bases). Germline V gives CDR1 MDHEN, CDR2 SYDVKM. Trimming cost V 4 bases and J 4 bases, with 13 bases left between them. The CDR3 totals 15 residues. The CDR3 here is CASSSWGRGTGELFF. In DNA, the CDR3 is TGTGCCAGCAGTTCTTGGGGGCGCGGCACCGGGGAGCTGTTTTTT.

The sample holds many counts of this clonotype. V and J are TRBV28 and TRBJ2-7, with D perhaps TRBD1 (5 bases). Germline V lookup: CDR1 MDHEN, CDR2 SYDVKM. This CDR3 is built from 12 residues. Trimming cost V 5 bases and J 11 bases, with 16 bases left between them. CDR3 bases: TGTGCCAGCAGTAGCCCCCGAGCAGGGAAGTACTTC. Translation gives CASSSPRAGKYF.

The chain carries TRBV12-3 or TRBV12-4 and TRBJ2-1, with 10 bases that match TRBD2. This CDR3 comprises 15 residues. Trimming at V came to 4 bases and at J to 4 bases, leaving 4 bases not matched to a gene. CDR3 coding DNA: TGTGCCAGCAGTTCCCCAGCGGGAGGGTACAATGAGCAGTTCTTC. This gives the protein CASSSPAGGYNEQFF.

CDR3 nucleotide sequence: TGCAGTGCGACCGACTTTGATAGCGTCCTCCTCTCCTACGAGCAGTACTTC. It translates to CSATDFDSVLLSYEQYF. The chain couples TRBV20-1 to TRBJ2-7; weak D call: TRBD2 (5 bases). Deletions cut 6 bases from V and 0 bases from J, with 24 bases between. This CDR3 spans 17 amino acids. In germline, CDR1 is DFQATT, CDR2 SNEGSKA (reference sequence).

As DNA, the CDR3 is TGTGCCAGTAGTATTATCGGACAGACAAATGGCTACACCTTC. This gives the protein CASSIIGQTNGYTF. The V gene is TRBV19, the J gene TRBJ1-2; a weak D match, TRBD1 (6 bases). CDR1 and CDR2 from the germline V gene are LNHDA and SQIVND (reference sequence). The CDR3 loop spans 14 amino acids. V was shortened by 3 bases and J by 6 bases, with 14 bases between the two germline ends. Variable domain in full (rest from reference TRBV19 and TRBJ1-2): DGGITQSPKYLFRKEGQNVTLSCEQNLNHDAMYWYRQDPGQGLRLIYYSQIVNDFQKGDIAEGYSVSREKKESFPLTVTSAQKNPTAFYLCASSIIGQTNGYTFGSGTRLTVV.

V gene TRBV4-2 combines with J gene TRBJ1-2, with 9 bases fitting TRBD1. Germline CDR1 reads LGHNA; CDR2 reads YNFKEQ. The V and J ends lost 1 base and 4 bases, in that order; junction bases with no gene match: 4. The CDR3 is 15 amino acids. The CDR3 sequence: CASSQGRDRVYGYTF. DNA of the CDR3: TGTGCCAGCAGCCAAGGCCGGGACAGGGTCTATGGCTACACCTTC.

In regard to this clonotype: A much more abundant neighbour one base away suggests this may be a read error. The V gene is TRBV15, the J gene TRBJ2-7; D not resolved. CDR3 length: 14 amino acids. Germline CDR1 is LNHNV and CDR2 is YYDKDF (reference sequence). The V and J ends lost 0 bases and 5 bases respectively, with 11 bases between them. The CDR3 sequence is CATSRDRTRHEQYF. The CDR3 nucleotides read TGTGCCACCAGCAGAGATCGCACTCGTCACGAGCAGTACTTC.

This clonotype was observed many times. V gene TRBV2 combines with J gene TRBJ2-7, with D unclear. Trimming left V 3 bases short and J 6 bases short, with 9 bases between. Germline V gene data show CDR1 as SNHLY and CDR2 as FYNNEI. The CDR3 runs 12 residues. The CDR3 spells CASSDSHREQYF. CDR3 bases: TGTGCCAGCAGTGATAGCCACCGCGAGCAGTACTTC.

Concerning this clonotype: This sequence is one base from a far larger clone and is likely a read error. The conserved closing phenylalanine or tryptophan is absent in this CDR3, likely reflecting a read error. The chain is built from TRBV28 and TRBJ2-5; possibly TRBD1 for D (5 bases). The J call may not be correct, given that the DNA end is closer to TRBJ2-7. This CDR3 contains 16 residues. CDR1 and CDR2 from the germline V gene are MDHEN and SYDVKM. CDR3 nucleotide sequence: TGTGCCAGCAGTAGTCTGCTGGACACGCACTATAACGAGCAGTACTCC. Protein product: CASSSLLDTHYNEQYS.

This chain connects TRBV4-1 to TRBJ2-7; D not certain. Trimming took 4 bases from V and 5 from J, leaving 15 bases between them. The CDR3 runs to 14 residues. CDR1 MGHRA and CDR2 YSYEKL come from the germline V gene. The CDR3 reads CASSRLTDTDEQYF. The CDR3 bases are TGCGCCAGCAGCCGATTAACGGATACCGACGAGCAGTACTTC.

This clonotype was counted many times. This chain connects TRBV28 to TRBJ2-7; 9 nucleotides align to TRBD2. Germline V gene data show CDR1 as MDHEN and CDR2 as SYDVKM. The length of the CDR3 is 14 residues. With 5 bases clipped from V and 4 bases from J, the junction kept 6 bases outside the gene matches. CDR3 nucleotides: TGTGCCAGCAGTGGTAGCGGGAGTCCGTACGAGCAGTACTTC. Its translation is CASSGSGSPYEQYF.

The chain uses TRBV5-1 and TRBJ2-7; 7 bases line up with TRBD1. V lost 4 bases and J lost 0; bases outside the gene matches: 7. The CDR3 sequence is 15 residues long. The germline gives CDR1 SGHRS, CDR2 YFSETQ. The CDR3 DNA is TGCGCCAGCAGCGCAAACAGGGGATCCTCCTACGAGCAGTACTTC. As protein: CASSANRGSSYEQYF.

About this clonotype: Possible read error: a much larger clone is one base away. The chain recombines TRBV28 with TRBJ2-7; the match to TRBD2 covers 12 bases. Per germline, CDR1 MDHEN and CDR2 SYDVKM. The CDR3 totals 15 residues. CDR3 residues: CASSLGLAGLPERYF. In DNA, the CDR3 is TGTGCCAGCAGCTTAGGACTAGCGGGATTACCCGAGCGGTACTTC.

The CDR3 sequence: CASRGGPPFGYTF. The CDR3 DNA follows: TGTGCCAGTAGAGGAGGGCCCCCTTTTGGCTACACCTTC. The chain has TRBV19 and TRBJ1-2, with no clear D. V lost 6 bases to trimming and J lost 7 bases, with 15 bases between them. This CDR3 comprises 13 residues. Germline CDR1 is LNHDA and CDR2 is SQIVND (reference sequence).

This clonotype was picked up a small number of times. The V call is TRBV9, the J call TRBJ1-3; D is unresolved. The CDR3 is 13 residues long. The V end lost 4 bases, the J end lost 4 bases, and 9 bases lay between the germline ends. CDR1 and CDR2 from the germline V gene are SGDLS and YYNGEE. The DNA of the CDR3 is TGTGCCAGCAGCCCTCCCGTAGGAAACACCATATATTTT. Translated, it gives CASSPPVGNTIYF.

This clonotype has ten or more counts. V gene TRBV3-1 combines with J gene TRBJ2-5; D may be TRBD1 or TRBD2 (6 bases each). The length of the CDR3 is 14 residues. Trimming cost V 10 bases and J 5 bases, with 20 bases left between them. In germline, CDR1 is LGHDT, CDR2 YNNKEL (reference sequence). CDR3 loop: CATLSRGLMETQYF. The DNA of the CDR3 is TGTGCCACGTTATCCCGGGGGCTGATGGAGACCCAGTACTTC.

The table lists this clonotype with a few counts. This chain connects TRBV2 to TRBJ2-3, with 9 bases lining up with TRBD1. From germline, CDR1 is SNHLY and CDR2 FYNNEI. The V and J ends lost 10 bases and 4 bases, in that order; junction bases with no gene match: 12. The length of the CDR3 is 15 residues. Written as DNA, the CDR3 is TGTGCCACCAAGCCGGGACAGGGTTTTGCAGATACGCAGTATTTT. Translating it yields CATKPGQGFADTQYF.

This clonotype was counted at least ten times. The chain has TRBV3-1 and TRBJ1-4; D gene uncertain. Germline CDR1 is LGHDT and CDR2 is YNNKEL (reference sequence). CDR3 length: 15 amino acids. Trimming shortened V by 5 bases and J by 7 bases, and 17 bases separated the two germline ends. This CDR3 reads CASSDSGRFREKLFF. The CDR3 bases are TGTGCCAGCAGCGACTCCGGGCGTTTCCGTGAAAAACTGTTTTTT. The variable domain in full, completed from reference TRBV3-1 and TRBJ1-4, reads DTAVSQTPKYLVTQMGNDKSIKCEQNLGHDTMYWYKQDSKKFLKIMFSYNNKELIINETVPNRFSPKSPDKAHLNLHINSLELGDSAVYFCASSDSGRFREKLFFGSGTQLSVL.

This clonotype was detected ten times or more. The rearrangement joins TRBV12-3 or TRBV12-4 to TRBJ1-1, with 10 nucleotides matching TRBD1. Trimming cost V 4 bases and J 0 bases; bases outside gene matches: 8. The CDR3 sequence is 17 residues long. CDR3 in amino acids: CASSSTGGAPVNTEAFF. The CDR3 DNA is TGTGCCAGCAGTTCGACAGGGGGCGCACCAGTGAACACTGAAGCTTTCTTT.

With respect to this clonotype: This CDR3 is missing its conserved last phenylalanine or tryptophan, likely due to a read error. This chain links TRBV15 with TRBJ1-1; D is unclear. Per germline, CDR1 LNHNV and CDR2 YYDKDF (reference sequence). This CDR3 is 15 amino acids long. V gave up 0 bases and J gave up 4 bases, with 12 bases separating them. The CDR3 nucleotides are TGTGCCACCAGCAGAGATAAAACCCCCGGCACTGAAGCTTTCCTT. Translation gives CATSRDKTPGTEAFL.

This clonotype was picked up many times. The V and J genes are TRBV28 and TRBJ2-2, with 8 bases aligning to TRBD2. The V and J ends lost 8 bases and 8 bases, in that order; junction bases with no gene match: 13. This CDR3 is built from 15 residues. Germline-derived CDR1 and CDR2 are MDHEN and SYDVKM. The CDR3 loop is CASLASGRWAGELFF. CDR3 bases: TGTGCCAGCCTTGCCAGCGGGAGATGGGCGGGGGAGCTGTTTTTT.